This paragraph reports one T cell receptor beta chain. The data originate from a study of blood T cell repertoires in COVID-19. About the research overall: Acute and convalescent COVID-19 specimens originated in the United States, Italy and Spain.

The V gene's germline CDR1 is LNHDA and CDR2 SQIVND (reference sequence). Between the trimmed V and J ends, which lost 5 bases and 8 bases, there was a span of 23 bases. The length of the CDR3 is 16 residues. In the original workflow: The assay estimated nucleated cells by amplifying reference gene primers. TCRdb keeps only in-frame clones here, not all; method: immunoSEQ multiplex PCR. V and J calls and clone size are given by that table; D and trimming were obtained from the DNA. The profile covers 180,000 or so clones, with 70% to 80% appearing a single time and roughly an eighth taken by the ten largest. Participant age was roughly 18 to 89 years, and participants resided in fewer than 30 US areas. Membership in each cohort depended on participant-reported clinical history.

The sequenced sample consisted of PBMCs or T cells enriched from blood (not recorded which). This TCR was sampled from a man between 60 and 70 years old who had been exposed to COVID-19. This chain uses TRBV19 with TRBJ2-3, with D possibly being TRBD1 (7 bases). The CDR3 region has the DNA TGTGCCAGTAGTCCACCCGGGACTGGCCCAGGGGGTACGCAGTATTTT. It codes for CASSPPGTGPGGTQYF.